One sample yielded the 24 T cell receptor beta chains listed below, sequenced in a study of T cell responses to AZD1222 COVID-19 vaccine. Some clones are missing from TCRdb's copy, which holds only in-frame ones; the method was immunoSEQ multiplex PCR. The repertoire includes some 81,000 clones, 85% to 90% of them detected once, and 5.6% sits in the top ten. The input for sequencing was peripheral blood, taken 28 days after the second AZD1222 dose. All receptors derive from an adult who received the AZD1222 COVID-19 vaccine.

The rearrangement links TRBV7-2 to TRBJ1-2, with D maybe TRBD1 (6 bases). The CDR3 runs 13 residues. Germline CDR1 and CDR2: SGHTA and FQGNSA. The ends were cut back, 1 base at V and 8 bases at J, with 11 bases in the middle. The DNA for the CDR3 is TGTGCCAGCAGCTTAGGACAGGTGGGAGGCTACACCTTC. Encoded protein: CASSLGQVGGYTF.

With respect to this clone: Because it lacks the conserved phenylalanine or tryptophan at the end, this CDR3 is likely a read error. No DNA is shown, since the ends of the CDR3 on it are uncertain; the CDR3 is the one TCRdb lists. This rearrangement joins TRBV7-9 to TRBJ2-2; whether TRBD1, the table's D call, matches the DNA was not checked. The length of the CDR3 is 16 amino acids, counting both ends. Germline CDR1 and CDR2: SEHNR and FQNEAQ (reference sequence). The CDR3 loop reads CASSSTGLGPGELFFY.

This rearrangement joins TRBV27 to TRBJ2-7; D not resolved. The CDR3 sequence is 15 residues long. Per germline, CDR1 MNHEY and CDR2 SMNVEV (reference sequence). V lost 0 bases and J 2 bases, leaving 11 bases between the germline ends. The CDR3 sequence: CASSLSQVRPYEQYF. CDR3 coding DNA: TGTGCCAGCAGTTTATCGCAGGTGCGACCCTACGAGCAGTACTTC.

This chain links TRBV27 with TRBJ1-4, with a possible D match to TRBD1 (6 bases). There are 16 residues in the CDR3. Germline V gives CDR1 MNHEY, CDR2 SMNVEV (reference sequence). Trimming cost V 2 bases and J 0 bases, with 10 bases left between them. The CDR3 reads CASSLLGGTTNEKLFF. CDR3 in DNA: TGTGCCAGCAGTTTACTAGGGGGGACAACTAATGAAAAACTGTTTTTT.

The chain is built from TRBV7-3 and TRBJ2-1; a possible D gene is TRBD2 (6 bases). Between the trimmed V and J ends, which lost 6 bases and 8 bases, there was a span of 17 bases. In germline, CDR1 is SGHTA, CDR2 FQGTGA. This CDR3 comprises 14 residues. The chain's CDR3 is CASRSGLGGDEQFF. CDR3 nucleotide sequence: TGTGCCAGCAGGTCCGGACTGGGAGGCGATGAGCAGTTCTTC.

CDR3 in DNA: TGTGCCAGCAGTTCCGGACCCGAGCAGTACTTC. Translated: CASSSGPEQYF. This rearrangement joins TRBV27 to TRBJ2-7; unclear D gene. Trimming took off 4 bases at V and 6 bases at J, with 7 bases between the two ends. From germline, CDR1 is MNHEY and CDR2 SMNVEV (reference sequence). CDR3 size: 11 residues.

DNA for the CDR3: TGCGCCAGCAGCCTCCCAGGAGGGGACCAGTACTTC. Amino acids: CASSLPGGDQYF. V usage is TRBV5-1 and J usage is TRBJ2-5, with D maybe TRBD2 (6 bases). The CDR3 loop spans 12 amino acids. Trimming stripped 4 bases from V and 10 bases from J, with 14 bases between. Per the germline V gene, CDR1 is SGHRS and CDR2 is YFSETQ.

In its sample, this clone was seen a few times. The J gene is TRBJ1-1, the V gene TRBV9; TRBD1 matches at 7 bases. This CDR3 spans 15 amino acids. V trimming: 6 bases; J trimming: 5 bases; junction bases outside the gene matches: 13. Germline V gene sequence: CDR1 SGDLS, CDR2 YYNGEE. This CDR3 is CASMNLEQGRTEAFF. The CDR3 DNA follows: TGTGCCAGCATGAATCTGGAACAGGGGCGAACTGAAGCTTTCTTT.

J is TRBJ1-6 and V is TRBV5-6; 8 nucleotides agree with TRBD1. The CDR3 totals 18 residues. Trimming removed 0 bases from V and 7 bases from J; junction bases left unmatched: 12. CDR1 and CDR2 (germline): SGHDT, YYEEEE. The DNA for the CDR3 is TGTGCCAGCAGCTTGGCGGAGGTGGGACAGGCCACCAATTCACCCCTCCACTTT. Its translation: CASSLAEVGQATNSPLHF.

The chain recombines TRBV18 with TRBJ1-5; tentative D call: TRBD1 (5 bases). V lost 3 bases, J lost 5 bases, and 8 bases lay in between. The CDR3 covers 13 residues. Germline V gene sequence: CDR1 KGHSH, CDR2 LQKENI. DNA for the CDR3: TGTGCCAGCTCACCGGGGCAGGATCAGCCCCAGCATTTT. Protein: CASSPGQDQPQHF.

DNA for the CDR3: TGTGCCAGCAGCGTAGGGGCCGACAGGGGTAATGAAAAACTGTTTTTT. This translates into CASSVGADRGNEKLFF. The V and J genes are TRBV9 and TRBJ1-4; 8 nucleotides line up with TRBD1. Germline CDR1 SGDLS, CDR2 YYNGEE. V lost 0 bases, J lost 4 bases, and 5 bases stayed unmatched. The CDR3 totals 16 residues.

The CDR3 DNA reads TGCGCCAGCAGCTTAGGGACAGGAATCACAGATACGCAGTATTTT. It yields the protein CASSLGTGITDTQYF. The rearrangement links TRBV5-1 to TRBJ2-3, with 8 bases fitting TRBD1. V lost 2 bases and J lost 2; bases outside the gene matches: 4. The CDR3 is 15 amino acids. Germline assignment: CDR1 SGHRS and CDR2 YFSETQ.

This clone has only a few counts. CDR3 DNA: TGTGCCAGCAGTTTATTCACAGGGGGCACCGGGGAGCTGTTTTTT. Encoded protein: CASSLFTGGTGELFF. The V gene is TRBV28, the J gene TRBJ2-2; 8 bases are a match to TRBD1. The trim removed 1 base at V and 4 bases at J, leaving 2 bases unmatched. The germline gives CDR1 MDHEN, CDR2 SYDVKM. CDR3 size: 15 residues.

This chain uses TRBV19 with TRBJ1-2, with 7 bases lining up with TRBD1. The CDR3 contains 15 residues. V lost 4 bases to trimming and J lost 3 bases; unmatched junction nucleotides: 8. Germline V gene lookup returns CDR1 LNHDA and CDR2 SQIVND (reference sequence). The CDR3 spells CASSTPNDRDYGYTF. CDR3 coding DNA: TGTGCCAGTAGTACCCCCAACGACAGGGACTATGGCTACACCTTC.

This clone was picked up a small number of times. Here the CDR3 reads CASRGTGGSYNSPLHF. CDR3 nucleotides: TGTGCCAGCAGGGGGACAGGCGGCTCCTATAATTCACCCCTCCACTTT. This chain links TRBV27 with TRBJ1-6, with 8 bases that match TRBD1. Germline lookup yields CDR1 MNHEY and CDR2 SMNVEV (reference sequence). The CDR3 has 16 residues. J was trimmed by 0 bases and V by 6 bases; bases with no gene match: 4.

The chain joins TRBV14 to TRBJ2-5; D ambiguous. The germline gives CDR1 SGHDN, CDR2 FVKESK. Trimming removed 1 base from V and 1 base from J, with 13 bases in between. CDR3 length: 16 amino acids. This CDR3 is CASSQGTTFFQETQYF. DNA for the CDR3: TGTGCCAGCAGCCAAGGGACGACGTTTTTCCAAGAGACCCAGTACTTC.

The rearrangement links TRBV5-5 to TRBJ2-2, with TRBD1 matching 8 bases. V trimming: 4 bases; J trimming: 3 bases; junction bases outside the gene matches: 5. Germline CDR1 and CDR2: SGHKS and YYEKEE (reference sequence). The CDR3 has 15 residues. CDR3: CASSPGQAYTGELFF. CDR3 bases: TGTGCCAGCAGCCCGGGACAGGCCTACACCGGGGAGCTGTTTTTT.

The J gene is TRBJ1-5, the V gene TRBV7-2; 7 nucleotides match TRBD1. This CDR3 spans 14 amino acids. V was pared by 4 bases and J by 7 bases, with 7 bases of the junction left unmatched. Germline V gene lookup returns CDR1 SGHTA and CDR2 FQGNSA. CDR3 nucleotides: TGTGCCAGCAGCTCCGGCCGACAGGGCCAGCCCCAGCATTTT. It codes for CASSSGRQGQPQHF. The whole variable domain, remainder taken from reference TRBV7-2 and TRBJ1-5, is GAGVSQSPSNKVTEKGKDVELRCDPISGHTALYWYRQSLGQGLEFLIYFQGNSAPDKSGLPSDRFSAERTGGSVSTLTIQRTQQEDSAVYLCASSSGRQGQPQHFGDGTRLSIL.

The chain couples TRBV27 to TRBJ2-7, with D possibly TRBD1 on 5 matching bases. This CDR3 is 15 amino acids long. Trimming cost V 3 bases and J 2 bases, with 14 bases left between them. The V gene's germline CDR1 is MNHEY and CDR2 SMNVEV (reference sequence). The CDR3 reads CASSFRQGSPYEQYF. CDR3 nucleotide sequence: TGTGCCAGCAGTTTTCGGCAGGGTAGCCCCTACGAGCAGTACTTC.

The genes are TRBV27 and TRBJ1-2; TRBD1 agrees at 7 bases. Per germline, CDR1 MNHEY and CDR2 SMNVEV (reference sequence). V lost 5 bases to trimming and J lost 8 bases; unmatched junction nucleotides: 11. This CDR3 spans 14 amino acids. As DNA, the CDR3 is TGTGCCAGCAGTGATGACAGGGCATCGGGAGGCTACACCTTC. Translated: CASSDDRASGGYTF.

This rearrangement joins TRBV6-1 to TRBJ2-5; 11 nucleotides align to TRBD2. The CDR3 extends over 17 amino acids. The V gene end was trimmed by 2 bases and the J gene end by 4 bases; junction bases not matched to a gene: 9. Germline CDR1 MNHNS, CDR2 SASEGT. The CDR3 DNA reads TGTGCCAGCAGTGAATCTCTAGCGGGAGGAGGAGGAGAGACCCAGTACTTC. Protein product: CASSESLAGGGGETQYF.

CDR3 bases: TGTGCCAGCAGTTTAATCGTCGGGGGTGGAGATACGCAGTATTTT. Its translation: CASSLIVGGGDTQYF. The genes are TRBV27 and TRBJ2-3; possibly TRBD2 for D (6 bases). V dropped 2 bases and J dropped 5 bases, with 14 bases sitting between them. The CDR3 runs 15 residues. The germline V gene has CDR1 MNHEY and CDR2 SMNVEV (reference sequence).

The genes are TRBV27 and TRBJ1-5, with 7 bases fitting TRBD1. With 6 bases clipped from V and 2 bases from J, the junction kept 10 bases outside the gene matches. In germline, CDR1 is MNHEY, CDR2 SMNVEV (reference sequence). The CDR3 runs to 16 residues. CDR3 DNA sequence: TGTGCCAGCAGCCGCATGGGGACAGCAGGCAATCAGCCCCAGCATTTT. Protein sequence: CASSRMGTAGNQPQHF.

The chain combines TRBV19 with TRBJ2-2; no definite D call. The ends were cut back, 0 bases at V and 5 bases at J, with 10 bases in the middle. CDR1 and CDR2 from the germline V gene are LNHDA and SQIVND (reference sequence). This CDR3 spans 15 amino acids. The CDR3 loop is CASSIENRLTGELFF. CDR3 nucleotides: TGTGCCAGTAGTATAGAGAACAGACTTACCGGGGAGCTGTTTTTT.